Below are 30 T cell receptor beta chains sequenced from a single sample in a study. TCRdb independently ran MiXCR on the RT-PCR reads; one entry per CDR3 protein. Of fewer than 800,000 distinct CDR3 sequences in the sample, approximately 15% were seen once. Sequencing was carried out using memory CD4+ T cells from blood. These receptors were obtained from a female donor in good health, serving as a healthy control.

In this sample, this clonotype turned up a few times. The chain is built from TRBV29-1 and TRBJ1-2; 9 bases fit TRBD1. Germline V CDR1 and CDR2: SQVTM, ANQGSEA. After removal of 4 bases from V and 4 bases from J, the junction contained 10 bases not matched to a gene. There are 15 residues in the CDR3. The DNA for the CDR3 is TGCAGCGTTGTCGAGACAGGGGGAAAAGGCTATGGCTACACCTTC. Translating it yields CSVVETGGKGYGYTF. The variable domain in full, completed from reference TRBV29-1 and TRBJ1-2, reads SAVISQKPSRDICQRGTSLTIQCQVDSQVTMMFWYRQQPGQSLTLIATANQGSEATYESGFVIDKFPISRPNLTFSTLTVSNMSPEDSSIYLCSVVETGGKGYGYTFGSGTRLTVV.

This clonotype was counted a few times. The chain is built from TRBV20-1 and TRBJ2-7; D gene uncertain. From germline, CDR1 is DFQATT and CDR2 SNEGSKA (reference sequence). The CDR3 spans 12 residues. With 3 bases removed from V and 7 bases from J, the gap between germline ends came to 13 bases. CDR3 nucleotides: TGCAGTGCTAGCGGTCATCTGGAAGAGCAGTACTTC. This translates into CSASGHLEEQYF.

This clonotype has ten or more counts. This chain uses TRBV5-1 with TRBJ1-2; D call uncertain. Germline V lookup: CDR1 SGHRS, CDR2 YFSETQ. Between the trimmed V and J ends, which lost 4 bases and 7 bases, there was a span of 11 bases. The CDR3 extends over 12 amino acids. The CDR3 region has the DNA TGCGCCAGCAGCCTGGAGGGCGGTGGCTACACCTTC. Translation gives CASSLEGGGYTF.

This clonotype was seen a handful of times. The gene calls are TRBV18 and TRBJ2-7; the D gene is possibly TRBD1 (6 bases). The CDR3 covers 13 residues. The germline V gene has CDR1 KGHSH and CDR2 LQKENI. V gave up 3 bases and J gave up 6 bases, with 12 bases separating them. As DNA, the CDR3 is TGTGCCAGCTCACCGCTCACAGGGACCGAGCAGTACTTC. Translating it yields CASSPLTGTEQYF.

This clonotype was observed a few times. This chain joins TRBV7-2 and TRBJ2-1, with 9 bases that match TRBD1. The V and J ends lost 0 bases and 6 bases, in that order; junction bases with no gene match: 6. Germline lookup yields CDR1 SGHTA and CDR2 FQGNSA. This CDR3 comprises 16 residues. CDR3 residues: CASSLASGTGSNEQFF. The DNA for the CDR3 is TGTGCCAGCAGCTTAGCTTCCGGGACAGGGTCCAATGAGCAGTTCTTC.

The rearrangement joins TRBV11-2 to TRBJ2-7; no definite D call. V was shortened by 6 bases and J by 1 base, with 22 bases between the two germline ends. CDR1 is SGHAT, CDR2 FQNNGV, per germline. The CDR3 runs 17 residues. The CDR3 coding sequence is TGTGCCAGCAGTCCATACCGACTCTCGGCCCATTCCTACGAGCAGTACTTC. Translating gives CASSPYRLSAHSYEQYF.

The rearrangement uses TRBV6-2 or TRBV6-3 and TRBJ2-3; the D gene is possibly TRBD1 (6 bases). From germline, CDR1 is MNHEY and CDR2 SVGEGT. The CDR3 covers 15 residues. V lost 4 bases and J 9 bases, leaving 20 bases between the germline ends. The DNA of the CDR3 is TGTGCCAGCAGTTCAAACCCACCCGGAAGGGGGACGCAGTATTTT. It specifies CASSSNPPGRGTQYF.

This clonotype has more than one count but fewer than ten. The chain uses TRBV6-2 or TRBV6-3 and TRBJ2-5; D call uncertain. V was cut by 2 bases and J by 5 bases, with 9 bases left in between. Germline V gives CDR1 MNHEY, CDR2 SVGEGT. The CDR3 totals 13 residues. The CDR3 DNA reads TGTGCCAGCAGTTACGAGTTCCGTGAGACCCAGTACTTC. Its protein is CASSYEFRETQYF.

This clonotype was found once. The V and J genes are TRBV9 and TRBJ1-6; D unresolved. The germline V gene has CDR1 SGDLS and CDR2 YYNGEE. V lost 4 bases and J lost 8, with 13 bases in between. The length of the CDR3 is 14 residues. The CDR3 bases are TGTGCCAGCAGCCCAACATGGAAGGATTCACCCCTCCACTTT. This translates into CASSPTWKDSPLHF.

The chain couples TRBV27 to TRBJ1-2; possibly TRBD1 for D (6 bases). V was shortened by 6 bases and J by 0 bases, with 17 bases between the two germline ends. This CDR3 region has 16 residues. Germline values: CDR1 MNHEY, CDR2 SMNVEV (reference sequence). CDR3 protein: CASRTMVRGTNYGYTF. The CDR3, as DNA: TGTGCCAGCAGGACGATGGTGAGGGGGACTAACTATGGCTACACCTTC.

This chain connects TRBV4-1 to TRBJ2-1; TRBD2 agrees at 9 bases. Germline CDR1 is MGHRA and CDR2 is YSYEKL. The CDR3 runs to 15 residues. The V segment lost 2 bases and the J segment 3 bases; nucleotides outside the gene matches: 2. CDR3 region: CASSQRREGYNEQFF. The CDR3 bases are TGCGCCAGCAGCCAACGGCGGGAGGGCTACAATGAGCAGTTCTTC.

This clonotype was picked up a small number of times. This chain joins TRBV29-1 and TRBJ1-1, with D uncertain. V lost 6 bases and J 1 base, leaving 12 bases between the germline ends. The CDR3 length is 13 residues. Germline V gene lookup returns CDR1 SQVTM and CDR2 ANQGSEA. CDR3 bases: TGCAGCGTGGTGGGTCATTGGAACACTGAAGCTTTCTTT. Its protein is CSVVGHWNTEAFF.

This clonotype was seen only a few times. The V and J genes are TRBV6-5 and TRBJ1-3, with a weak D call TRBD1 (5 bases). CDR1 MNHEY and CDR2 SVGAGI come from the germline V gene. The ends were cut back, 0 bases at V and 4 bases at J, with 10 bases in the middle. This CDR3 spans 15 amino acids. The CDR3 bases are TGTGCCAGCAGTTACTCGATGGCAGGGGGAAACACCATATATTTT. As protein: CASSYSMAGGNTIYF.

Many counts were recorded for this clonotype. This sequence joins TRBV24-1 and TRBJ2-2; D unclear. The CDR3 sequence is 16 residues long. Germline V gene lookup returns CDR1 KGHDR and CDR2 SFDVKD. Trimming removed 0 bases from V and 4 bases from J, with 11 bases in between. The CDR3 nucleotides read TGTGCCACCAGTGATTTGTCACAGAGTCGCACCGGGGAGCTGTTTTTT. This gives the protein CATSDLSQSRTGELFF.

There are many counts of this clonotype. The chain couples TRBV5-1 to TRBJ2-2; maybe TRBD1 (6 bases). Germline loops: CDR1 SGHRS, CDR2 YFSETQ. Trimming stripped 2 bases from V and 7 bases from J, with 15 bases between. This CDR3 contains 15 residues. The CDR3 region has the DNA TGCGCCAGCAGCTTATCAGGGGAGAGGTTCGGGGAGCTGTTTTTT. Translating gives CASSLSGERFGELFF.

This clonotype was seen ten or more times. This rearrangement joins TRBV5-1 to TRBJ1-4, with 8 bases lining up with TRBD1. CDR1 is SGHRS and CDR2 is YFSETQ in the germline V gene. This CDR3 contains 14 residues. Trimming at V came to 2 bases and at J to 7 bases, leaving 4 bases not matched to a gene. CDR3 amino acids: CASSFGQGSEKLFF. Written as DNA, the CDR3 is TGCGCCAGCAGCTTCGGACAGGGTAGTGAAAAACTGTTTTTT. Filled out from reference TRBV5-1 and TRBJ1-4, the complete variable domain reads KAGVTQTPRYLIKTRGQQVTLSCSPISGHRSVSWYQQTPGQGLQFLFEYFSETQRNKGNFPGRFSGRQFSNSRSEMNVSTLELGDSALYLCASSFGQGSEKLFFGSGTQLSVL.

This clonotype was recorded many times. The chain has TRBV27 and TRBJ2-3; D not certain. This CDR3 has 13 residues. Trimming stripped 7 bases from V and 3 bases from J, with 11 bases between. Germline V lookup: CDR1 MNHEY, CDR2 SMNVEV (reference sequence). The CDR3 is CASNLAGTDTQYF. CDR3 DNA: TGTGCCAGCAACTTGGCCGGAACAGATACGCAGTATTTT.

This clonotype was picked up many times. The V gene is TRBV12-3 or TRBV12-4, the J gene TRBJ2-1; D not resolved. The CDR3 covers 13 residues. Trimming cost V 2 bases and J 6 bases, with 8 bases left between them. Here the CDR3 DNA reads TGTGCCAGCAGTTTAAACCTAGTCAATGAGCAGTTCTTC. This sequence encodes CASSLNLVNEQFF.

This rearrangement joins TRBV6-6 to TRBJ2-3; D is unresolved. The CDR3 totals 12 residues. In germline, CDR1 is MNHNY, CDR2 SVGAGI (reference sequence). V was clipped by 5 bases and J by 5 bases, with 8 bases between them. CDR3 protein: CASSGDGDTQYF. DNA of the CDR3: TGTGCCAGCAGTGGGGATGGAGATACGCAGTATTTT.

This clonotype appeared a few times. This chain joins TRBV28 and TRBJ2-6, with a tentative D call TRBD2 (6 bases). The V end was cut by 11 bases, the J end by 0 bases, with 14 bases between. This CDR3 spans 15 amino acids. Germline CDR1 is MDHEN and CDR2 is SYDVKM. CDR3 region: CAAGRSSSGANVLTF. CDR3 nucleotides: TGTGCCGCGGGACGCTCCAGCTCTGGGGCCAACGTCCTGACTTTC.

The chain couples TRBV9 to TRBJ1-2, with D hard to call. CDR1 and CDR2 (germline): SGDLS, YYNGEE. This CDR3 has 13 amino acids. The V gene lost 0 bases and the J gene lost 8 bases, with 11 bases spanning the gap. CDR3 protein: CASSVDSGMGYTF. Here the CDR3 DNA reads TGTGCCAGCAGCGTAGATTCCGGGATGGGCTACACCTTC.

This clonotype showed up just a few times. The CDR3 loop is CSAPDLRGRTLRGELFF. CDR3 bases: TGCAGTGCTCCCGACCTTCGAGGGAGGACCCTCCGCGGGGAGCTGTTTTTT. V is TRBV20-1 and J is TRBJ2-2; D perhaps matches TRBD2 (6 bases). V gave up 5 bases and J gave up 7 bases, with 26 bases separating them. The CDR3 totals 17 residues. CDR1 DFQATT and CDR2 SNEGSKA come from the germline V gene (reference sequence).

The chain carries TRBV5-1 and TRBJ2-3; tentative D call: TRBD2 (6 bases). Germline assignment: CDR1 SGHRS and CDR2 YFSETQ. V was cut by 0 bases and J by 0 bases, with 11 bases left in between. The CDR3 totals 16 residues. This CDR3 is CASSLVGRGSTDTQYF. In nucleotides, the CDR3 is TGCGCCAGCAGCTTGGTCGGGCGGGGAAGCACAGATACGCAGTATTTT.

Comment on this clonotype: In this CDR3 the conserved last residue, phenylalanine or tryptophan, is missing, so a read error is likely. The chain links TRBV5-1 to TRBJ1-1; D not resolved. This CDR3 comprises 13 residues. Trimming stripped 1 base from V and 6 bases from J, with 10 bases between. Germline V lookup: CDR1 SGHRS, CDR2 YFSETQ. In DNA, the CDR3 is TGCGCCAGCAGCTTGAGAGAGGACTCTGAAGCTTTCTAT. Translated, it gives CASSLREDSEAFY.

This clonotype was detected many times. CDR3 in amino acids: CASRRLTSGSRETQYF. The DNA of the CDR3 is TGTGCCAGCAGGCGTCTGACTAGCGGGAGTAGGGAGACCCAGTACTTC. This chain uses TRBV6-2 or TRBV6-3 with TRBJ2-5; 12 positions match TRBD2. This CDR3 spans 16 amino acids. From germline, CDR1 is MNHEY and CDR2 SVGEGT. Trimming took 6 bases from V and 5 from J; bases not matched to a gene: 10.

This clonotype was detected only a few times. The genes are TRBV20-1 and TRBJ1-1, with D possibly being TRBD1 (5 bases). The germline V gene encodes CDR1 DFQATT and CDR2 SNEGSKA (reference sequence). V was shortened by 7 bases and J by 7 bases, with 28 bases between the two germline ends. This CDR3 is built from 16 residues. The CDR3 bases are TGCAGTGTCGCGGAGAGGTCAGGGACGACGGTAGGTGAAGCTTTCTTT. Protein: CSVAERSGTTVGEAFF.

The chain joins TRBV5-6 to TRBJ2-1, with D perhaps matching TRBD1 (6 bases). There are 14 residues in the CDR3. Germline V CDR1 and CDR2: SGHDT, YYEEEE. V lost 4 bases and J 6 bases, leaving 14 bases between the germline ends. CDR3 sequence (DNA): TGTGCCAGCAGCATAGGACAGCCGACCAATGAGCAGTTCTTC. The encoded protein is CASSIGQPTNEQFF.

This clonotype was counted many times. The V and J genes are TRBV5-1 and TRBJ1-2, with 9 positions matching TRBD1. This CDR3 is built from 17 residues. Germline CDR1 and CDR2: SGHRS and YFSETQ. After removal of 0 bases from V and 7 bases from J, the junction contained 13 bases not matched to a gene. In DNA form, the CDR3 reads TGCGCCAGCAGCTTGGAGTCGGGACAGGGAGTCCGAGGTGGCTACACCTTC. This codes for CASSLESGQGVRGGYTF.

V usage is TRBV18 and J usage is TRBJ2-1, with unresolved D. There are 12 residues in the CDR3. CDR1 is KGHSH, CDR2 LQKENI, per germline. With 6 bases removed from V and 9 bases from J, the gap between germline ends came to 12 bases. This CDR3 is CASSDYGGEQFF. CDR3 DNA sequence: TGTGCCAGCTCGGATTACGGCGGTGAGCAGTTCTTC.

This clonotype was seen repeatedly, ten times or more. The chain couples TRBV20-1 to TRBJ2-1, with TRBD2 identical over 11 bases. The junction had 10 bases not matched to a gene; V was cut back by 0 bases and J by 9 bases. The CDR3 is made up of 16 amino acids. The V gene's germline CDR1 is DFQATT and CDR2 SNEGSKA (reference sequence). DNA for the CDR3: TGCAGTGCTAGAGAACTAGCGGGAGCAGTCCCGGTTGAGCAGTTCTTC. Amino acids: CSARELAGAVPVEQFF.